This paragraph covers one T cell receptor (beta chain) sequence. This sample stems from a study of ipilimumab plus nivolumab after autologous stem cell transplantation. Study in general: Typical patient got four to six ipilimumab doses and 7 or 8 nivolumab doses (median). The DLBCL group included primary refractory and relapsed cases.

Ipilimumab, 1 mg/kg, started 14 to 28 days after autologous transplant. Assay used: immunoSEQ multiplex PCR; TCRdb lists only in-frame clones, some missing. Here the sample spans 15,000 to 20,000 clones, about four fifths being singletons. The CDR3 sequence is 15 residues long. The germline V gene encodes CDR1 MNHNY and CDR2 SVGAGI (reference sequence). After removal of 4 bases from V and 4 bases from J, the junction contained 9 bases not matched to a gene. The receptor was isolated from a male donor with diffuse large B-cell lymphoma. V is TRBV6-6 and J is TRBJ2-7, with 8 bases identical to TRBD1. Sequencing was performed on PBMCs, taken in a trial of ipilimumab plus nivolumab as post-transplant consolidation. The CDR3 sequence: CASSSPGQDDYEQYF. CDR3 bases: TGTGCCAGCAGTTCGCCGGGACAGGATGATTACGAGCAGTACTTC.